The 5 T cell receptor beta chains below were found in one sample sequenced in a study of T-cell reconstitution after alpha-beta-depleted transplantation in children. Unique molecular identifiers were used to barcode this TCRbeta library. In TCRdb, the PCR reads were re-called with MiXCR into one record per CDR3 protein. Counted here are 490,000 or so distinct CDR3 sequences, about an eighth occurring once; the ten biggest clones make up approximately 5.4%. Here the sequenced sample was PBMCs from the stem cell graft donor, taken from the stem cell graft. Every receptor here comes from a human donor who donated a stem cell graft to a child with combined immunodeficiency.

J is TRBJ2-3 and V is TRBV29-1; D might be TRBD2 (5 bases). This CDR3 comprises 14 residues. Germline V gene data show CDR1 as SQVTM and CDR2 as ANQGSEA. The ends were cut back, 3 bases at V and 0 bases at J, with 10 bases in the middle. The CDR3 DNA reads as TGCAGCGTTGACGAGGGTCTAAGCACAGATACGCAGTATTTT. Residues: CSVDEGLSTDTQYF.

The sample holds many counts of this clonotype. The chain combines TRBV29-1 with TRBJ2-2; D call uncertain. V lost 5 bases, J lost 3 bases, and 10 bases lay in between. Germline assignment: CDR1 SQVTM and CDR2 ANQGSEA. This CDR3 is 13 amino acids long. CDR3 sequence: CSVSVDDTGELFF. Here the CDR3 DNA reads TGCAGCGTTTCGGTGGATGACACCGGGGAGCTGTTTTTT.

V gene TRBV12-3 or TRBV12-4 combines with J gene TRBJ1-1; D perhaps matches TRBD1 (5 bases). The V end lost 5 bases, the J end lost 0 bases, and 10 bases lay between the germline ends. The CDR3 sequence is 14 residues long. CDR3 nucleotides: TGTGCCAGCAGTACCAGGGTTATGAACACTGAAGCTTTCTTT. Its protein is CASSTRVMNTEAFF.

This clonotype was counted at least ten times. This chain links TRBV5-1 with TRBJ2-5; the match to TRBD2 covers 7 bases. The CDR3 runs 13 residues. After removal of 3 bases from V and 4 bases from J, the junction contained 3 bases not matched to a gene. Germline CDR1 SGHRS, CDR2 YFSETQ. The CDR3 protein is CASSSGRGETQYF. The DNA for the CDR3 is TGCGCCAGCAGCTCTGGGAGGGGAGAGACCCAGTACTTC.

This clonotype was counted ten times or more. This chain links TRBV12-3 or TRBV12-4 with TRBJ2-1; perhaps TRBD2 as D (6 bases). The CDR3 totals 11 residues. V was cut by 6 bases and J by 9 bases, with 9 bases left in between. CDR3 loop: CASSLGLEQFF. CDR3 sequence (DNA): TGTGCCAGCAGCTTGGGACTTGAGCAGTTCTTC.